The TCR beta chain under discussion was sequenced for a study of blood T cell repertoires in COVID-19. Background on the study: COVID-19 samples collected from the United States, Italy and Spain covered acute and convalescent phases. PBMCs, B-cell-depleted T cells, or T cells were the source of the cDNA or gDNA that made up the material.

Authors' methods: Amplifying reference gene primers gave estimates of nucleated cell counts. Some clones are missing from TCRdb's copy, which holds only in-frame ones; the method was immunoSEQ multiplex PCR. V, J and clone size derive from that table, while D and trimming were established from the DNA sequence. The sample lists 50,000 to 65,000 clones, around 87% seen once, with approximately 0.93% in the top ten. CDR1 is MRHNA, CDR2 SNTAGT, per germline. V was cut by 2 bases and J by 3 bases, with 6 bases left in between. The CDR3 spans 13 residues. This chain connects TRBV6-4 to TRBJ2-3; perhaps TRBD2 as D (5 bases). This receptor was taken from a man between 65 and 80 years old with acute or convalescent COVID-19. The sequencing sample was made of peripheral blood. The CDR3 bases are TGTGCCAGCAGTGACCGAGGGACAGATACGCAGTATTTT. Translating gives CASSDRGTDTQYF.